The present T cell receptor beta chain was sequenced within a study of shared clonotypes between healthy human individuals. Findings and limits, study-wide: In contrast to clonotypes shared by all four donors, non-shared clonotypes had lower generation probabilities.

Germline assignment: CDR1 SGHRS and CDR2 YFSETQ. This CDR3 has 13 amino acids. V shed 4 bases and J 0 bases; nucleotides not matched to a gene: 0. The method was immunoSEQ multiplex PCR; TCRdb's version includes in-frame clones alone and lacks a portion of them. Found here are more than 2,000,000 clones, approximately 93% of them singletons; the top ten hold 0.35% to 0.45%. There are a few counts of this clone. Its target is not known. The specimen was naive CD4+ T cells from PBMCs. Noted subset: CD45RA+ positively selected. The receptor comes from a young man in good health. Some clones in this sample may be carry-over from other donors' samples. This chain connects TRBV5-1 to TRBJ1-1, with TRBD1 identical over 7 bases. The CDR3 DNA reads TGCGCCAGCAGCGGACAGGTGAACACTGAAGCTTTCTTT. Translated, it gives CASSGQVNTEAFF.